The present T cell receptor beta chain was sequenced within a study of cytomegalovirus exposure and HLA in healthy donors. Findings of the study overall: What a later analysis reportedly showed was that an Asian-associated ancestry cluster had fewer N-insertions than the roughly 670-donor mean. According to a later analysis, most TCR beta chains associated with CMV appeared HLA-restricted. Upon later analysis, TCR association rates were observed to vary by HLA locus, being highest for DRB1 and lowest for HLA-C. HLA alleles were associated with fewer than 20,000 TCR beta sequences in a later analysis at 0.05 false discovery rate.

In the PCR, 60 Vbeta and 13 Jbeta primers were used. Clones were sequenced by immunoSEQ multiplex PCR, and TCRdb holds only the in-frame ones, with some missing. The table has about 96,000 clones, around 74% seen once. Looked up from germline, CDR1 is LNHNV and CDR2 is YYDKDF (reference sequence). The CDR3 length is 16 residues. With 3 bases clipped from V and 3 bases from J, the junction kept 2 bases outside the gene matches. Remarks on this clone: The antigen remains undetermined.

The chain recombines TRBV15 with TRBJ2-3; 14 bases fit TRBD2. The material sequenced was PBMCs. The receptor was derived from a woman aged 70-85 years in good health and CMV-seropositive. CDR3 sequence reads: CATSSGTSGRTDTQYF. For the CDR3, the DNA is TGTGCCACCAGCAGTGGGACTAGCGGGAGAACAGATACGCAGTATTTT.